This entry describes one TCR beta chain. Its antigen is still unknown. The data were taken from a study of T cell responses to AZD1222 COVID-19 vaccine. Germline CDR1 reads MNHNS; CDR2 reads SASEGT. This CDR3 comprises 19 residues. The ends were cut back, 0 bases at V and 0 bases at J, with 18 bases in the middle. Here immunoSEQ multiplex PCR was the method, and the copy in TCRdb shows in-frame clones only, minus some. The repertoire holds about 140,000 clones, with around 89% as singletons. General study points: Repertoire sampling happened only post peak T cell response. After two AZD1222 doses, spike-specific TCR breadth and depth rose versus day 0. Mapped onto spike, vaccine-associated CD4 TCRs spanned it and were dominant at 160-218 and 743-854. Nearly half of spike-specific TCRs reportedly target unmutated variant regions.

The chain links TRBV6-1 to TRBJ1-5; tentative D call: TRBD1 (6 bases). The clonotype originates from an adult who received the AZD1222 COVID-19 vaccine. This material consisted of peripheral blood, taken 28 days after the second AZD1222 dose. The CDR3 sequence: CASSEAGGWGVYSNQPQHF. Written as DNA, the CDR3 is TGTGCCAGCAGTGAAGCCGGGGGCTGGGGGGTCTATAGCAATCAGCCCCAGCATTTT.